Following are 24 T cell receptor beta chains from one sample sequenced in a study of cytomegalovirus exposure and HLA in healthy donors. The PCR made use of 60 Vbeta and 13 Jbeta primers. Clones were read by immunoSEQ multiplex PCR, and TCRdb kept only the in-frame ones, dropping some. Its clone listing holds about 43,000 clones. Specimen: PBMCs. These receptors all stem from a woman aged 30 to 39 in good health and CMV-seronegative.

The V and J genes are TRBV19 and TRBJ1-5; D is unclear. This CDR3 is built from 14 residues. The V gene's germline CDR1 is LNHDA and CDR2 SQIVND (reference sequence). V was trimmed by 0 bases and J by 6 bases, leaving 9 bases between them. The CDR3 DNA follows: TGTGCCAGTAGTATAGATAACGGTCTTCAGCCCCAGCATTTT. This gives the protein CASSIDNGLQPQHF. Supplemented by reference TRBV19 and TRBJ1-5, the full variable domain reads DGGITQSPKYLFRKEGQNVTLSCEQNLNHDAMYWYRQDPGQGLRLIYYSQIVNDFQKGDIAEGYSVSREKKESFPLTVTSAQKNPTAFYLCASSIDNGLQPQHFGDGTRLSIL.

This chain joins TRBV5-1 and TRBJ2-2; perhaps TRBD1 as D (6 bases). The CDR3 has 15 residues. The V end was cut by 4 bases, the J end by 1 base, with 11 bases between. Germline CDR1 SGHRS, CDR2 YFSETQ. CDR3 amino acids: CASSRRQENTGELFF. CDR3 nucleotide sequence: TGCGCCAGCAGCCGTCGACAGGAGAACACCGGGGAGCTGTTTTTT. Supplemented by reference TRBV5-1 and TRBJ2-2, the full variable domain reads KAGVTQTPRYLIKTRGQQVTLSCSPISGHRSVSWYQQTPGQGLQFLFEYFSETQRNKGNFPGRFSGRQFSNSRSEMNVSTLELGDSALYLCASSRRQENTGELFFGEGSRLTVL.

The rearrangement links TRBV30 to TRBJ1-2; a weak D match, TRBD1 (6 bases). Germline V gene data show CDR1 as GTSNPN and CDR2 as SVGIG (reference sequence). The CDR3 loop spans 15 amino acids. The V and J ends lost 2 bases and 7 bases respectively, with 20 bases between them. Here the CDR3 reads CAWSPRGRSGGGYTF. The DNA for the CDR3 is TGTGCCTGGAGTCCACGGGGGCGGTCGGGGGGTGGCTACACCTTC.

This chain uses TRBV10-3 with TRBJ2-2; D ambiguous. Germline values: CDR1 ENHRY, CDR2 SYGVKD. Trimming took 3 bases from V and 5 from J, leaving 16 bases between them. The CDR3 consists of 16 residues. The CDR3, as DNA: TGTGCCATCAGTGAAGGAAGACTGCGTGGAACCGGGGAGCTGTTTTTT. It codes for CAISEGRLRGTGELFF.

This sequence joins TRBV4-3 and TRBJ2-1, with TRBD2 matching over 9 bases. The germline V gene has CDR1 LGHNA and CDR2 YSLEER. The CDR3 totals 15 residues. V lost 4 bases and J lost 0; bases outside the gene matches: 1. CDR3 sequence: CASSRSGGSYNEQFF. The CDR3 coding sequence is TGCGCCAGCAGCCGTAGCGGGGGCTCCTACAATGAGCAGTTCTTC.

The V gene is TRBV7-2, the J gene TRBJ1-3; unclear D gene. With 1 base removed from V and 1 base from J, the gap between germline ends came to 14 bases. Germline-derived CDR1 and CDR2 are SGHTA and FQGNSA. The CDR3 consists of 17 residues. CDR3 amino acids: CASSLEEVFRSGNTIYF. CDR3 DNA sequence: TGTGCCAGCAGCTTAGAGGAGGTTTTTCGATCTGGAAACACCATATATTTT.

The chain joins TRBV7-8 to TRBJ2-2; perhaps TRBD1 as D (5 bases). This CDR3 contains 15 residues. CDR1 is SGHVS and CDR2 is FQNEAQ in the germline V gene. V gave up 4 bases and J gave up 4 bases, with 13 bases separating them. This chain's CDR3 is CASSSKGLGTGELFF. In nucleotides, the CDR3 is TGTGCCAGCAGCTCTAAGGGGCTGGGCACCGGGGAGCTGTTTTTT. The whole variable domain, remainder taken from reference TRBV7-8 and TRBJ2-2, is GAGVSQSPRYKVAKRGQDVALRCDPISGHVSLFWYQQALGQGPEFLTYFQNEAQLDKSGLPSDRFFAERPEGSVSTLKIQRTQQEDSAVYLCASSSKGLGTGELFFGEGSRLTVL.

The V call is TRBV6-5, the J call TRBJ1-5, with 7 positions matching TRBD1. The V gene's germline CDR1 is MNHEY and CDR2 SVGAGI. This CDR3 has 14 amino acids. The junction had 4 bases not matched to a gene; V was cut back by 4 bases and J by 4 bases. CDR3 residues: CASSWNRGNQPQHF. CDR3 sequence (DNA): TGTGCCAGCAGTTGGAACAGGGGAAATCAGCCCCAGCATTTT.

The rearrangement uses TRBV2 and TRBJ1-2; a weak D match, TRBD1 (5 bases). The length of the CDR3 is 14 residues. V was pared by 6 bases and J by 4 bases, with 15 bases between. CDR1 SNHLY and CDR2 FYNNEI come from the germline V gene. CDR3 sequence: CASRRGGSFYGYTF. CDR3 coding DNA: TGTGCCAGCAGGCGGGGCGGCAGCTTCTATGGCTACACCTTC.

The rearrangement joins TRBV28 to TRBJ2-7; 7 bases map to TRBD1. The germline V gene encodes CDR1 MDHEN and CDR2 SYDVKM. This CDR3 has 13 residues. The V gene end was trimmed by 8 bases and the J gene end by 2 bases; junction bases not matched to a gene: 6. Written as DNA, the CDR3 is TGTGCCAGCGCTCCGGGACAGACCTACGAGCAGTACTTC. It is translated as CASAPGQTYEQYF. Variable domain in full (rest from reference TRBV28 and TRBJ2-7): DVKVTQSSRYLVKRTGEKVFLECVQDMDHENMFWYRQDPGLGLRLIYFSYDVKMKEKGDIPEGYSVSREKKERFSLILESASTNQTSMYLCASAPGQTYEQYFGPGTRLTVT.

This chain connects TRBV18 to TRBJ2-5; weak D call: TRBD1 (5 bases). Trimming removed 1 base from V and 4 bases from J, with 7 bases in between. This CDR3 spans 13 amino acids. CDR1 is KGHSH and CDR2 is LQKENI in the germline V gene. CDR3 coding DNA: TGTGCCAGCTCACCACGGGGCTCAGAGACCCAGTACTTC. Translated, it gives CASSPRGSETQYF.

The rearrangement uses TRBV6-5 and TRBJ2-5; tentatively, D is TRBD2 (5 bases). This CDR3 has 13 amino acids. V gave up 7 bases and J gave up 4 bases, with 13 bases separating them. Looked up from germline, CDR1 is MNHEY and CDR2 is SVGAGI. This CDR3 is CASTPPGIETQYF. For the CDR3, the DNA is TGTGCCAGCACACCCCCGGGGATAGAGACCCAGTACTTC.

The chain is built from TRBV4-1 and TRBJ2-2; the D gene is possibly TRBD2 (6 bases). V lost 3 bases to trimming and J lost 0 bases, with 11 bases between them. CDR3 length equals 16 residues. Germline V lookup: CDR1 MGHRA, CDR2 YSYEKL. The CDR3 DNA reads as TGCGCCAGCAGCCAGTACCGACTAGCGAACACCGGGGAGCTGTTTTTT. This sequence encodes CASSQYRLANTGELFF.

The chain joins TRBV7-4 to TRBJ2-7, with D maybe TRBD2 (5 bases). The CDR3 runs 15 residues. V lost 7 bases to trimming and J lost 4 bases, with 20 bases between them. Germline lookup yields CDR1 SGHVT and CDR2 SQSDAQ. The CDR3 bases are TGTGCCAGCATCCCCCTCCCGGACTGTTTGTACGAGCAGTACTTC. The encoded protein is CASIPLPDCLYEQYF.

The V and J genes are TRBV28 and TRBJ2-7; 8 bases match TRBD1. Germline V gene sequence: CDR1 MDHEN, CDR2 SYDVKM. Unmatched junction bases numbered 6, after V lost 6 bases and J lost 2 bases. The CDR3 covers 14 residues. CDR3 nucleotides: TGTGCCAGCAGGCCCGGGACAGGAGCCTACGAGCAGTACTTC. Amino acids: CASRPGTGAYEQYF.

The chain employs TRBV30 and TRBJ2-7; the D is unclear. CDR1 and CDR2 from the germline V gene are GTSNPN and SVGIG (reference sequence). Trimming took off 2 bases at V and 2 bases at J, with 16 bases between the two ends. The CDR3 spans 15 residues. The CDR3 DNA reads TGTGCCTGGAGTAAGGTGTCCAGTGGGCCCTACGAGCAGTACTTC. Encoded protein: CAWSKVSSGPYEQYF.

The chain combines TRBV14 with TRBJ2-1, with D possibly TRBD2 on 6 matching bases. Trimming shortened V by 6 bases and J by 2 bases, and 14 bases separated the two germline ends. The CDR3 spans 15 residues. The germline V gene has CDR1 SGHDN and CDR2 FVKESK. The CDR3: CASSQTGLPYNEQFF. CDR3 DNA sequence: TGTGCCAGCAGTCAGACGGGACTCCCCTACAATGAGCAGTTCTTC.

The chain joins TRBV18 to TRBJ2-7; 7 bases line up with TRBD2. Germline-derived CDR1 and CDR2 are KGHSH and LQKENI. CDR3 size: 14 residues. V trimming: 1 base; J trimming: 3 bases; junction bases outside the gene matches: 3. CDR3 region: CASSPRGGLYEQYF. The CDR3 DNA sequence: TGTGCCAGCTCACCACGCGGGGGTCTCTACGAGCAGTACTTC.

The CDR3 reads CASSARGSVYNEQFF. The CDR3 coding sequence is TGTGCCAGCAGTGCGAGGGGGAGTGTCTACAATGAGCAGTTCTTC. The rearrangement joins TRBV6-5 to TRBJ2-1, with D possibly matching TRBD1 (6 bases). Germline lookup yields CDR1 MNHEY and CDR2 SVGAGI. This CDR3 is 15 amino acids long. V lost 5 bases, J lost 3 bases, and 14 bases lay in between.

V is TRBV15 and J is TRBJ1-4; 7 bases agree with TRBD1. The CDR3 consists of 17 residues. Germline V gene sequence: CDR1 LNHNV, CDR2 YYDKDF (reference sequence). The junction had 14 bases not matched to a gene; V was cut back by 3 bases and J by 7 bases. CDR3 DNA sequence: TGTGCCACCAGCAGGTTAGTTAACAGGGGTCTGTGTGAAAAACTGTTTTTT. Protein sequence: CATSRLVNRGLCEKLFF.

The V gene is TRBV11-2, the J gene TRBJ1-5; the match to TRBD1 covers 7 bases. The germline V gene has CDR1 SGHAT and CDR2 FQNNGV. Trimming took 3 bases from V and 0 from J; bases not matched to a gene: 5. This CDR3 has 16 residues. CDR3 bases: TGTGCCAGCAGCTTTTACCGGGACAGTAGCAATCAGCCCCAGCATTTT. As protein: CASSFYRDSSNQPQHF.

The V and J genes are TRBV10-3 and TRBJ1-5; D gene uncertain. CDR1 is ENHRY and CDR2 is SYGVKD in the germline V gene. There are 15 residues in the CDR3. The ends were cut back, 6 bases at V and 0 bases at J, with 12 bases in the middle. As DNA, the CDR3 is TGTGCCATCAGCAAAGACAAGTATAGCAATCAGCCCCAGCATTTT. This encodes CAISKDKYSNQPQHF.

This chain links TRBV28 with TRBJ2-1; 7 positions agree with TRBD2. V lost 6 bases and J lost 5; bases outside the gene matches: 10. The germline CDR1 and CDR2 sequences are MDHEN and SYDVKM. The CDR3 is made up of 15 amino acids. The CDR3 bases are TGTGCCAGCAGGGACCGAGGACTAGGGGACAATGAGCAGTTCTTC. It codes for CASRDRGLGDNEQFF.

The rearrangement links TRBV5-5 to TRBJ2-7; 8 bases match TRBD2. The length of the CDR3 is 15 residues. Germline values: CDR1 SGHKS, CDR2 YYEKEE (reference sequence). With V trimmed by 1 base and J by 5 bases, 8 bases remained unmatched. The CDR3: CASSLTREVLHEQYF. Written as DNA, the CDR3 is TGTGCCAGCAGCTTGACGCGGGAGGTCCTCCACGAGCAGTACTTC.